Ten or more counts support the clone carrying this T cell receptor beta chain. These data are taken from a study of T-cell reconstitution after alpha-beta-depleted transplantation in children. Germline assignment: CDR1 SGHDT and CDR2 YYEEEE. V shed 4 bases and J 2 bases; nucleotides not matched to a gene: 8. The CDR3 has 15 residues. Researchers prepared the TCRbeta library using unique molecular identifiers, the study reports. Using its own MiXCR run on the PCR reads, TCRdb lists one record per CDR3 protein. The table has roughly 500,000 distinct CDR3 sequences, roughly a tenth seen once. The starting material was PBMCs, obtained before TCRalphabeta/CD19-depleted stem cell transplant. This chain connects TRBV5-6 to TRBJ2-7; TRBD2 matches at 8 bases. The clonotype originates from a child under 10 years old with inherited bone marrow failure, due to receive a stem cell transplant. The CDR3 sequence: CASSLPGLDTYEQYF. Written as DNA, the CDR3 is TGTGCCAGCAGCCTCCCGGGACTAGACACCTACGAGCAGTACTTC.